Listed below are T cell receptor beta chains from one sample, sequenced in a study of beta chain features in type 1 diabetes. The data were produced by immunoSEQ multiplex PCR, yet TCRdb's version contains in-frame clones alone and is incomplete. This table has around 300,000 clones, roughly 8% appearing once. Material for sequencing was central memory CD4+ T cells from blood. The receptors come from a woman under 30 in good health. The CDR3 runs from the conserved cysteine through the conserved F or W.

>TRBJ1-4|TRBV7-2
CASSLVVTATNEKLFF
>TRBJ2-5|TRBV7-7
CASSLSRIGETQYF
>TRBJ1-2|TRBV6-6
CASSYTAANYGYTF
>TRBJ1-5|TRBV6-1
CASLRGLEGNQPQHF
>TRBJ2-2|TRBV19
CASKSFVMSTGELFF
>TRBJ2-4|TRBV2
CASREGGRNIQYF
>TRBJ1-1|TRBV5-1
CASSLMDSSTEAFF
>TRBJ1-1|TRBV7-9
CASSLGTANTEAFF
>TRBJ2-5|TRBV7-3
CASSLDRDGETQYF
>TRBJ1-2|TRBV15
CATSRDLAGGGYTF
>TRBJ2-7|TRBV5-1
CASSLGTSGSYEQYF
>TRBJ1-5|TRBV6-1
CASSLGQGGGHQHF
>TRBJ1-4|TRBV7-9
CACSLATGQNEKLFF
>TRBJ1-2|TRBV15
CATSRDSSDRGNGYTF
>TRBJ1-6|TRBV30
CAWGRGPLHF
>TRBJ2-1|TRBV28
CASSPHHRQPGAEQFF
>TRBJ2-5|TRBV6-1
CASVDRQGWETQYF
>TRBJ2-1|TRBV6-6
CASSYGGVNNNEQFF
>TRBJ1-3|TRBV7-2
CASSLGPGQGNTIYF
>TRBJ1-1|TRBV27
CASSLRLNTEAFF
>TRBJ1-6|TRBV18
CASSPPDGYNSPLHF
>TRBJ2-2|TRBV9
CASSARNRGGGTGELFF
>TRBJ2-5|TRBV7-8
CASSSVRTGTKETQYF
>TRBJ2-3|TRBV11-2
CASSFIAGAGSDTQYF
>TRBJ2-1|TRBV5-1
CASSAGQLYNEQFF
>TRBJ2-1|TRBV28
CASKWHGTSGSSYNEQFF
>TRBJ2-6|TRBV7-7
CASSPGGGLTGSGANVLTF
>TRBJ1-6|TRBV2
CASSAGQGYSPLHF
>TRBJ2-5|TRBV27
CASSRGYQETQYF
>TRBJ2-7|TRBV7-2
CASSFGTSGPYEQYF
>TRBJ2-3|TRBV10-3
CAISESAPRTDTQYF
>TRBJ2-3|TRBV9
CASNRGGAGTDTQYF
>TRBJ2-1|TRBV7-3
CASSPGTIINEQFF
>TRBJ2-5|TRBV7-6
CATSPGGKTQYF
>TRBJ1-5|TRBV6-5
CASSWVAGDQPQHF
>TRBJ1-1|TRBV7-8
CASSLERALEAFF
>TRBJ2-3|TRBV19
CASGTGYLSTDTQYF
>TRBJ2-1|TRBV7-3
CASRRAGTLYNEQFF
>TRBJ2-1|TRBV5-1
CASSPRDFANNEQFF
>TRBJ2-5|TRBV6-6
CASTSQETQYF
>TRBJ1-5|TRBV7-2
CASSFTGNQPQHF
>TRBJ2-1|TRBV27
CASSYRGQGARGGLNEQFF
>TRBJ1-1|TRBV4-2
CASSQVSQMNTEAFF
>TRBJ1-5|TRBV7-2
CASSLALGGGQPQHF
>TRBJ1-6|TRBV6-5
CASSRDSNSPLHF